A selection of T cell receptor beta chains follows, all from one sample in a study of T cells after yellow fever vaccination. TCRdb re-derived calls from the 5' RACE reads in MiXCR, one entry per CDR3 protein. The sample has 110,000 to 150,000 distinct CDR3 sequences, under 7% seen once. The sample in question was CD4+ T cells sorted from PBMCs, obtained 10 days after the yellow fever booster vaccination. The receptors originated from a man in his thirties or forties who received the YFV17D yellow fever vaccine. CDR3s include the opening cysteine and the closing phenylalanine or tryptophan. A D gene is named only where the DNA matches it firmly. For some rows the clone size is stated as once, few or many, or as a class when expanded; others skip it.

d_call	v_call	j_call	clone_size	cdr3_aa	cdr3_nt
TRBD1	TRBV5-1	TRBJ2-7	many	CASSLGQGPYEQYF	TGCGCCAGCAGCCTAGGACAGGGGCCGTACGAGCAGTACTTC
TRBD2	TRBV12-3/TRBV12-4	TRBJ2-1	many	CASRFLAGKVNEQFF	TGTGCCAGCCGCTTTTTAGCGGGAAAGGTAAATGAGCAGTTCTTC
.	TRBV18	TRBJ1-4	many	CASSPPSEKLFF	TGTGCCAGCTCACCTCCTTCCGAAAAACTGTTTTTT
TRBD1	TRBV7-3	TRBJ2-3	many	CASSLLGTGGFTYTDTQYF	TGTGCCAGCAGCCTGTTGGGGACAGGGGGCTTCACCTACACAGATACGCAGTATTTT
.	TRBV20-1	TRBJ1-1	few	CSARGGLNTEAFF	TGCAGTGCTAGAGGGGGGCTGAACACTGAAGCTTTCTTT
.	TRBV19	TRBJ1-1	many	CASTVARGGAFF	TGTGCCAGTACGGTCGCGCGGGGCGGCGCTTTCTTT
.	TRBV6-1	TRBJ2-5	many	CASTQEETQYF	TGTGCCAGCACCCAGGAGGAGACCCAGTACTTC
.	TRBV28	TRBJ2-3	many	CASTQGSADTQYF	TGTGCCAGCACTCAGGGGAGCGCAGATACGCAGTATTTT
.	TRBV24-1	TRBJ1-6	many	CATSDSGVVSPLHF	TGTGCCACCAGTGATTCCGGGGTCGTCTCACCCCTCCACTTT
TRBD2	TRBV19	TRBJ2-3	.	CASRQRGGQDTQYF	TGTGCCAGCCGTCAGCGGGGGGGTCAGGATACGCAGTATTTT
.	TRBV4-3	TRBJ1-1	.	CASSQGPGEAFF	TGCGCCAGCAGCCAAGGCCCAGGGGAAGCTTTCTTT
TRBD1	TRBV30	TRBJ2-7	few	CAWRDTGVTSYEQYF	TGTGCCTGGAGAGATACAGGGGTTACTTCCTACGAGCAGTACTTC
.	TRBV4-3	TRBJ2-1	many	CASSRAGESYNEQFF	TGCGCCAGCAGCAGGGCGGGCGAATCCTACAATGAGCAGTTCTTC